This TCR beta chain was sequenced during a study of blood T cell repertoires in COVID-19. Across the whole study: There were acute and convalescent COVID-19 samples, and they came from the United States, Italy and Spain. T cells, B-cell-depleted T cells, or PBMCs supplied cDNA or gDNA.

The V gene end was trimmed by 3 bases and the J gene end by 1 base; junction bases not matched to a gene: 6. This CDR3 is 17 amino acids long. Germline CDR1 and CDR2: KGHSH and LQKENI. TCRdb keeps only in-frame clones here, not all; method: immunoSEQ multiplex PCR. This sample has about half a million clones, with 80% to 90% found just once. This study enrolled people aged about 18 to 100 from 20 to 25 US geographic areas. This chain links TRBV18 with TRBJ2-7, with TRBD2 matching over 13 bases. The TCR was taken from a woman aged 55-69 years who had recovered from COVID-19. Sequencing was done on a sample of PBMCs or T cells enriched from blood (not recorded which). The chain's CDR3 is CASSPRTSGGISYEQYF. The CDR3 nucleotides are TGTGCCAGCTCACCTCGGACTAGCGGGGGAATATCCTACGAGCAGTACTTC.